Sequencing of this T cell receptor (beta chain) was carried out in a study of T-cell memory formation after mild COVID-19. One entry per CDR3 protein results from TCRdb running MiXCR on the 5' RACE reads. The sample has a few hundred thousand distinct CDR3 sequences, approximately 23% seen once. With respect to this clonotype: Its target is unknown.

The germline V gene has CDR1 SGHTA and CDR2 FQGNSA. V dropped 6 bases and J dropped 0 bases, with 15 bases sitting between them. This CDR3 region has 16 residues. General study findings and limits: Still unconfirmed is whether the second-wave clones peaking on day 37 recognized SARS-CoV-2. The study found contracting CD4+ clones mainly in CM and EM and contracting CD8+ clones in EMRA. Clones contracting across day 15 to 85 had a balanced CD4/CD8 profile; later expanding clones leaned CD4+.

The TCR comes from an adult woman who had mild COVID-19 (a few samples of this study predate the infection). Cell type and time point are not known. The sequencing input was PBMCs or a T cell subset sorted from them (not recorded which). The rearrangement uses TRBV7-2 and TRBJ2-1; no clear D. CDR3 coding DNA: TGTGCCAGCAGAAACGCCGGGTCGAGCTCCTACAATGAGCAGTTCTTC. Translation: CASRNAGSSSYNEQFF.